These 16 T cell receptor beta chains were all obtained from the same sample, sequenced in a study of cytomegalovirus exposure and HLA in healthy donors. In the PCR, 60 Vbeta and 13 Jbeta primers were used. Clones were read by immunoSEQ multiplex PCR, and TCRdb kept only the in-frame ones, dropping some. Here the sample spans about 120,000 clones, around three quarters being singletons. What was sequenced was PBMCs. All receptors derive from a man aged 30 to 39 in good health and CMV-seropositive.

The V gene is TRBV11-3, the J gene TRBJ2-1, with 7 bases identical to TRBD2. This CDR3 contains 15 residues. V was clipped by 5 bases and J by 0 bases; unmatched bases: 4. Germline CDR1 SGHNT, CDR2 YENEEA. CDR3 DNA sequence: TGTGCCAGCAGCATCGGGACTATCTCCTACAATGAGCAGTTCTTC. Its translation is CASSIGTISYNEQFF.

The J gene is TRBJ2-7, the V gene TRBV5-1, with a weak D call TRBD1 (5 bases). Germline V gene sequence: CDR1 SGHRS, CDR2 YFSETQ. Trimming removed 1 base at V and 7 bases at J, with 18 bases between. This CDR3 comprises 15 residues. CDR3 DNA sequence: TGCGCCAGCAGCTTGTTACAGGCACGAACTTCTGAGCAGTACTTC. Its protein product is CASSLLQARTSEQYF.

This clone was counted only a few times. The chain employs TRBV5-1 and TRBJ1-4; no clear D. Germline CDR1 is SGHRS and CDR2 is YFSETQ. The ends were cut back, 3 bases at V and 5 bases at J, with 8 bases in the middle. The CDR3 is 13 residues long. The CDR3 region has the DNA TGCGCCAGCAGCTCGTTAAAAAATGAAAAACTGTTTTTT. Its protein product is CASSSLKNEKLFF.

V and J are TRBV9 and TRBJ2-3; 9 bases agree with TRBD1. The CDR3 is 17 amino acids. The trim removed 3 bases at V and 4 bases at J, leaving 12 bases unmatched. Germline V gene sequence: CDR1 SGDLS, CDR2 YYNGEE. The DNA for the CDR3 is TGTGCCAGCAGCGCCGCACCAACAGGGGGCGCTTCAGATACGCAGTATTTT. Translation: CASSAAPTGGASDTQYF. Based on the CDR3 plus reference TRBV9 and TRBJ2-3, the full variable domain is DSGVTQTPKHLITATGQRVTLRCSPRSGDLSVYWYQQSLDQGLQFLIQYYNGEERAKGNILERFSAQQFPDLHSELNLSSLELGDSALYFCASSAAPTGGASDTQYFGPGTRLTVL.

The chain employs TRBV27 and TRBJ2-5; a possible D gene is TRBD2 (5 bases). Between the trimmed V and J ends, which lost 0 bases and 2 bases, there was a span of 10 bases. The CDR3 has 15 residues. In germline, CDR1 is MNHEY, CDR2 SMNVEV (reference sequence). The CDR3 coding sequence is TGTGCCAGCAGTTTATCGCGAGGGAAACAAGAGACCCAGTACTTC. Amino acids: CASSLSRGKQETQYF.

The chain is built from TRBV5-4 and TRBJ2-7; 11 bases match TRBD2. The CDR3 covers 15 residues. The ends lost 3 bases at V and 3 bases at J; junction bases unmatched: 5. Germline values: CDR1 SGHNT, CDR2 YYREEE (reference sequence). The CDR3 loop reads CASSWRGLAVYEQYF. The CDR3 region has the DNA TGTGCCAGCAGCTGGAGGGGACTAGCGGTCTACGAGCAGTACTTC.

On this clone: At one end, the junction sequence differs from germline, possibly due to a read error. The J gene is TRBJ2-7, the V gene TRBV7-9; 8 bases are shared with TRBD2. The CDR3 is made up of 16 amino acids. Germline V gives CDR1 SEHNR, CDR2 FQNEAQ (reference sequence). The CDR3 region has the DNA TGTTCCAGCAGCTTATCCGGGGGGGCGCGAGGCCTCGAGCAGTACTTC. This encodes CSSSLSGGARGLEQYF. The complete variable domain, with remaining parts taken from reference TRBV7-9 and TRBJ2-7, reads DTGVSQNPRHKITKRGQNVTFRCDPISEHNRLYWYRQTLGQGPEFLTYFQNEAQLEKSRLLSDRFSAERPKGSFSTLEIQRTEQGDSAMYLCSSSLSGGARGLEQYFGPGTRLTVT.

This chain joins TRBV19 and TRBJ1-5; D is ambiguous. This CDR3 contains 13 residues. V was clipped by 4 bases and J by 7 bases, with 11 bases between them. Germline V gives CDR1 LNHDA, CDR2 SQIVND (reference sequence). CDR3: CASSRAASQPQHF. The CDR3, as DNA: TGTGCCAGTAGTAGGGCCGCATCCCAGCCCCAGCATTTT.

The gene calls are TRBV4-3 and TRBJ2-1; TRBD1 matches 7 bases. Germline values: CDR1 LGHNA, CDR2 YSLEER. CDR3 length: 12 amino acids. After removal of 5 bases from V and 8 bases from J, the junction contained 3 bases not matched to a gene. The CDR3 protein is CASSKTGYEQFF. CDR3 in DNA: TGCGCCAGCAGCAAGACAGGGTATGAGCAGTTCTTC.

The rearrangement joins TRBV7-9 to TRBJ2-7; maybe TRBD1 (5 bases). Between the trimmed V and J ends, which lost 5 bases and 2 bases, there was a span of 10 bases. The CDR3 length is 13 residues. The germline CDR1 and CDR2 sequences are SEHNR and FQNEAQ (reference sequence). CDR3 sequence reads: CASSVQEAYEQYF. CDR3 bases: TGTGCCAGCAGCGTACAGGAAGCCTACGAGCAGTACTTC. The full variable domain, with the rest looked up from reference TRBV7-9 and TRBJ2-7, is DTGVSQNPRHKITKRGQNVTFRCDPISEHNRLYWYRQTLGQGPEFLTYFQNEAQLEKSRLLSDRFSAERPKGSFSTLEIQRTEQGDSAMYLCASSVQEAYEQYFGPGTRLTVT.

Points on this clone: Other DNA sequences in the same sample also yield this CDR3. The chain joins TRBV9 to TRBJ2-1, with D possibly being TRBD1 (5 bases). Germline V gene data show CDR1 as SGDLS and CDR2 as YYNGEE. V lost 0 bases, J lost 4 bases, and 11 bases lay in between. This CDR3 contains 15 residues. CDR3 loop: CASSVGGGSYNEQFF. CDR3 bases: TGTGCCAGCAGCGTAGGGGGCGGCTCGTACAATGAGCAGTTCTTC.

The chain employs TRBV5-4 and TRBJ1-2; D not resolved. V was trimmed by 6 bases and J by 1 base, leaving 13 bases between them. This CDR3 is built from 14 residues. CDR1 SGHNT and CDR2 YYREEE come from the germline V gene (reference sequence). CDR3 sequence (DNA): TGTGCCAGCACCCCCGGAGTCCTTAACTATGGCTACACCTTC. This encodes CASTPGVLNYGYTF.

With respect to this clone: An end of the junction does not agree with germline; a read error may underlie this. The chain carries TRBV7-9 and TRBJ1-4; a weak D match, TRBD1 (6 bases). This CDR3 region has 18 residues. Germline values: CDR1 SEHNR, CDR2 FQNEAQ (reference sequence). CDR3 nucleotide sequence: TGTTCCAGCAGCTTCAAGGGACACCCTATTACAACTAATGAAAAACTGTTTTTT. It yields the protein CSSSFKGHPITTNEKLFF.

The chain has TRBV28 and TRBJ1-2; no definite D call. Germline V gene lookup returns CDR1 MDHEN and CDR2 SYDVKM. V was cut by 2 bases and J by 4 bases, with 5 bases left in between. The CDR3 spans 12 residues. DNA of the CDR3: TGTGCCAGCAGTTTAGGCTTCTATGGCTACACCTTC. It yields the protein CASSLGFYGYTF.

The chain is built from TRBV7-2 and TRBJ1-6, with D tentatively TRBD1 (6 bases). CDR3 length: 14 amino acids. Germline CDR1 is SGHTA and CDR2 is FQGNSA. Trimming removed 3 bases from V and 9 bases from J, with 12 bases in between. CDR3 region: CASSLRGGISPLHF. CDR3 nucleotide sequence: TGTGCCAGCAGCTTGAGGGGGGGAATTTCACCCCTCCACTTT.

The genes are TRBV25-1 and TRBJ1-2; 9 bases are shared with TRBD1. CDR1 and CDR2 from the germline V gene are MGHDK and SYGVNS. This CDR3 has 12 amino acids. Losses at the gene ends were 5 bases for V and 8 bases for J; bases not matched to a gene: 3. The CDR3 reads CASSWTGEGYTF. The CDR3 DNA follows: TGTGCCAGCAGTTGGACAGGGGAGGGCTACACCTTC.